This T cell receptor beta chain emerged from a study of beta chain features in type 1 diabetes. For the study at large: Cell yields, age and gender were similar between patients and healthy donors. Findings and caveats of the study: Patients with type 1 diabetes carried fewer insertions and had more deletions at their VDJ junctions. Among all four CD4+ subsets, Type 1 diabetes patients had TCRB CDR3s that were moderately but significantly shorter.

The isolated RNA, all of it, was reverse transcribed, so expressed TCRB transcripts were what got sequenced. Method: immunoSEQ multiplex PCR; TCRdb's copy keeps in-frame clones and lacks some. The data hold over 150,000 clones, with around 10% observed a single time. Sorting of CD4+ naive, central memory, regulatory and stem cell-like memory cells was performed via CD45RO/CCR7/CD25/CD127/CD95/CD27. Germline-derived CDR1 and CDR2 are SGDLS and YYNGEE. Germline trimming cut 4 bases from V and 6 bases from J; bases unmatched to any gene: 20. The CDR3 is made up of 18 amino acids. This clone was observed a handful of times. Its antigen remains unidentified.

The TCR sequence derives from a man under 40 with type 1 diabetes. Input material: central memory CD4+ T cells from blood. The genes are TRBV9 and TRBJ2-7; 9 nucleotides agree with TRBD1. Written as DNA, the CDR3 is TGTGCCAGCAGCACAACCACAGGGGGCGCAGGTCTATATTCCGAGCAGTACTTC. Translating it yields CASSTTTGGAGLYSEQYF.